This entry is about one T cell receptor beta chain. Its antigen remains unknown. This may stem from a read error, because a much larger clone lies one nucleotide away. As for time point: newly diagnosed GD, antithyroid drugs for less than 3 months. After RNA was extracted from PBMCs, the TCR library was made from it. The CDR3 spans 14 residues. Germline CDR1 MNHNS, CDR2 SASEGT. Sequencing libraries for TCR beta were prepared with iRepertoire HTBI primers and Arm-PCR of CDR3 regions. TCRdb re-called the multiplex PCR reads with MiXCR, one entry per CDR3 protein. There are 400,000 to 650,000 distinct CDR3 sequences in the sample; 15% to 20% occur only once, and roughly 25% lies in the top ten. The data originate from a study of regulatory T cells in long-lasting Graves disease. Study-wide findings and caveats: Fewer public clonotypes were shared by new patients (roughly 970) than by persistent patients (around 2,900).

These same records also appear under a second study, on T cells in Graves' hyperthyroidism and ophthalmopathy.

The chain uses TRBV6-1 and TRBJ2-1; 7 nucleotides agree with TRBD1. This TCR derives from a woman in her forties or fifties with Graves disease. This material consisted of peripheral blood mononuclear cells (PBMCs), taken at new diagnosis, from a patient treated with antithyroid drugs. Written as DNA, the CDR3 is TGTACCAGCACGAACAGGGGCTCCTACAATGAGCAGTTCTTC. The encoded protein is CTSTNRGSYNEQFF.